One sample yielded the 27 T cell receptor beta chains listed below, sequenced in a study of blood T cells in healthy people across ages. The second PCR ran 7 to 11 cycles with a sample-barcoded 5' primer and J-beta primers. Via MiXCR, TCRdb re-called the 5' RACE reads, giving one row per CDR3 protein. The table has some 900,000 distinct CDR3 sequences, roughly 52% seen once; the top ten hold 13%. Sequencing used blood. The receptors were sampled from a man aged 30 to 39 in good health.

This chain links TRBV7-2 with TRBJ2-5; D uncertain. The CDR3 loop spans 16 amino acids. Germline V lookup: CDR1 SGHTA, CDR2 FQGNSA. Trimming left V 4 bases short and J 4 bases short, with 19 bases between. The CDR3 sequence: CASSSGATDTVETQYF. CDR3 bases: TGTGCCAGCAGCTCGGGTGCGACTGATACAGTAGAGACCCAGTACTTC.

There are many counts of this clonotype. J is TRBJ2-2 and V is TRBV10-3, with unresolved D. The CDR3 has 16 amino acids. With 0 bases removed from V and 0 bases from J, the gap between germline ends came to 8 bases. In germline, CDR1 is ENHRY, CDR2 SYGVKD. As DNA, the CDR3 is TGTGCCATCAGTGAGTCGACTGCACCGAACACCGGGGAGCTGTTTTTT. Residues: CAISESTAPNTGELFF.

CDR3 nucleotides: TGCAGCGCCAAAGACAGCCCGATACCCTACGAGCAGTACTTC. Translating it yields CSAKDSPIPYEQYF. The rearrangement uses TRBV29-1 and TRBJ2-7; D is possibly TRBD1 (5 bases). V was shortened by 7 bases and J by 2 bases, with 18 bases between the two germline ends. CDR1 SQVTM and CDR2 ANQGSEA come from the germline V gene. The CDR3 spans 14 residues.

The gene calls are TRBV7-8 and TRBJ1-5; no reliable D call. V lost 0 bases and J 3 bases, leaving 9 bases between the germline ends. This CDR3 has 15 residues. The germline CDR1 and CDR2 sequences are SGHVS and FQNEAQ. The CDR3 region has the DNA TGTGCCAGCAGCTTAGCGCCCAGATACAATCAGCCCCAGCATTTT. Amino acids: CASSLAPRYNQPQHF.

V is TRBV2 and J is TRBJ2-1; TRBD1 might be the D (5 bases). Germline V gene sequence: CDR1 SNHLY, CDR2 FYNNEI. The V end lost 5 bases, the J end lost 7 bases, and 9 bases lay between the germline ends. The CDR3 loop spans 12 amino acids. In DNA, the CDR3 is TGTGCCAGCAGTTTGACAGAAAATGAGCAGTTCTTC. Translated: CASSLTENEQFF.

On this clonotype itself: The germline gene is not matched at one end of the junction; a read error may be the cause. The J gene is TRBJ1-4, the V gene TRBV6-5; D is ambiguous. CDR3 length: 16 amino acids. Germline CDR1 and CDR2: MNHEY and SVGAGI. In DNA form, the CDR3 reads TGTGCCAGCAGTTTGCGCGTGGACCTTCCAAATGAAAAGCTGTTTTTT. Protein: CASSLRVDLPNEKLFF.

The chain recombines TRBV12-3 or TRBV12-4 with TRBJ1-6; 8 positions match TRBD1. The CDR3 length is 14 residues. The J segment lost 8 bases and the V segment lost 5 bases, leaving 5 bases of the junction unmatched. CDR3 in amino acids: CASSRQGLDSPLHF. The CDR3 coding sequence is TGTGCCAGCAGTAGACAGGGGTTGGATTCACCCCTCCACTTT.

This clonotype was recorded a few times. This sequence joins TRBV4-1 and TRBJ2-1; TRBD2 agrees at 11 bases. The CDR3 runs to 19 residues. Germline assignment: CDR1 MGHRA and CDR2 YSYEKL. V was clipped by 0 bases and J by 8 bases; unmatched bases: 15. The chain's CDR3 is CASSQDDPRTGLAGYEQFF. The CDR3, as DNA: TGCGCCAGCAGCCAAGATGACCCCCGGACAGGACTAGCGGGCTATGAGCAGTTCTTC.

The chain uses TRBV20-1 and TRBJ2-3; 9 nucleotides agree with TRBD2. This CDR3 contains 16 residues. V lost 2 bases, J lost 3 bases, and 9 bases stayed unmatched. Germline-derived CDR1 and CDR2 are DFQATT and SNEGSKA (reference sequence). DNA of the CDR3: TGCAGTGCTAGAAGTCGCATGCGGGGGGGAACAGATACGCAGTATTTT. This codes for CSARSRMRGGTDTQYF.

This CDR3 reads CASIKTTGTGGYEQYF. CDR3 bases: TGTGCCAGCATCAAAACCACCGGGACAGGGGGCTATGAGCAGTACTTC. This chain links TRBV7-2 with TRBJ2-5; 12 positions match TRBD1. Germline V CDR1 and CDR2: SGHTA, FQGNSA. With V trimmed by 7 bases and J by 11 bases, 17 bases remained unmatched. CDR3 size: 16 residues.

This clonotype occurred a few times. The chain links TRBV12-3 or TRBV12-4 to TRBJ2-5, with 9 nucleotides matching TRBD2. V shed 6 bases, J shed 5 bases, and the junction held 10 bases outside the gene matches. This CDR3 has 15 amino acids. The CDR3 sequence is CASSLGTSRDETQYF. CDR3 nucleotide sequence: TGTGCCAGCAGCCTCGGGACTAGCAGGGACGAGACCCAGTACTTC.

The rearrangement links TRBV19 to TRBJ2-7; no clear D. Germline-derived CDR1 and CDR2 are LNHDA and SQIVND (reference sequence). V shed 7 bases and J shed 5 bases, with 12 bases lying between them. The CDR3 is made up of 12 amino acids. Written as DNA, the CDR3 is TGTGCCAGTATGGGTCGGGCCCACGAGCAGTACTTC. Protein: CASMGRAHEQYF.

The V call is TRBV3-1, the J call TRBJ2-1, with TRBD2 as a possible D gene (5 bases). Trimming removed 2 bases from V and 7 bases from J, with 15 bases in between. CDR3 length equals 15 residues. In germline, CDR1 is LGHDT, CDR2 YNNKEL (reference sequence). CDR3 coding DNA: TGTGCCAGCAGCCAATTGGAGACTAAACGTAATGAGCAGTTCTTC. Residues: CASSQLETKRNEQFF.

This clonotype was seen a few times. The chain is built from TRBV28 and TRBJ1-1; D gene ambiguous. This CDR3 has 14 residues. V lost 5 bases, J lost 6 bases, and 16 bases lay in between. CDR1 and CDR2 (germline): MDHEN, SYDVKM. This chain's CDR3 is CASSESRAGAEAFF. The CDR3 nucleotides are TGTGCCAGCAGTGAGTCCCGCGCTGGCGCTGAAGCTTTCTTT.

This chain uses TRBV12-3 or TRBV12-4 with TRBJ2-5; either TRBD1 or TRBD2 may fit D (5 bases each). V was shortened by 3 bases and J by 11 bases, with 19 bases between the two germline ends. The CDR3 has 14 amino acids. The DNA of the CDR3 is TGTGCCAGCAGTTTGCTTGGACGGGTGGGGGAGCAGTACTTC. It yields the protein CASSLLGRVGEQYF.

The V and J genes are TRBV27 and TRBJ1-6; weak D call: TRBD1 (5 bases). The germline V gene has CDR1 MNHEY and CDR2 SMNVEV (reference sequence). V was pared by 6 bases and J by 0 bases, with 21 bases between. This CDR3 is 19 amino acids long. The DNA for the CDR3 is TGTGCCAGCAGCCCCATCGCCGGACGGGGGAGCTCCTATAATTCACCCCTCCACTTT. Its protein is CASSPIAGRGSSYNSPLHF.

V and J are TRBV6-5 and TRBJ1-1, with D possibly being TRBD1 (6 bases). The germline CDR1 and CDR2 sequences are MNHEY and SVGAGI. Trimming took off 7 bases at V and 5 bases at J, with 14 bases between the two ends. This CDR3 is built from 13 residues. The CDR3 nucleotides read TGTGCCAGCATCAACAGGGCCATTACTGAAGCTTTCTTT. Its protein product is CASINRAITEAFF.

The V gene is TRBV14, the J gene TRBJ2-7, with a tentative D call TRBD2 (6 bases). There are 14 residues in the CDR3. V lost 4 bases, J lost 3 bases, and 13 bases lay in between. Per germline, CDR1 SGHDN and CDR2 FVKESK. The CDR3 loop reads CASSRQGGVYEQYF. CDR3 sequence (DNA): TGTGCCAGCAGCCGGCAGGGCGGGGTCTACGAGCAGTACTTC.

This chain uses TRBV6-5 with TRBJ2-1, with D unclear. Germline CDR1 MNHEY, CDR2 SVGAGI. Trimming took off 0 bases at V and 5 bases at J, with 11 bases between the two ends. CDR3 length: 15 residues. The CDR3 region has the DNA TGTGCCAGCAGTTACTCTACTGGGCGGAACAATGAGCAGTTCTTC. Residues: CASSYSTGRNNEQFF.

About this clonotype itself: A read error may be the cause here, since a much bigger clone is one base away. The chain couples TRBV7-9 to TRBJ2-3, with a weak D call TRBD1 (7 bases). CDR1 SEHNR and CDR2 FQNEAQ come from the germline V gene (reference sequence). V shed 4 bases and J shed 5 bases, with 25 bases lying between them. The CDR3 has 18 amino acids. CDR3 nucleotide sequence: TGTGCCAGCAGCTCCCAAGGGGGCGGGGCAGGGGAAAAAGATACGCAGTATTTT. Amino acids: CASSSQGGGAGEKDTQYF. The full variable domain, in which reference TRBV7-9 and TRBJ2-3 provide the parts outside the CDR3, is DTGVSQNPRHKITKRGQNVTFRCDPISEHNRLYWYRQTLGQGPEFLTYFQNEAQLEKSRLLSDRFSAERPKGSFSTLEIQRTEQGDSAMYLCASSSQGGGAGEKDTQYFGPGTRLTVL.

The gene calls are TRBV6-5 and TRBJ1-2; D gene uncertain. V lost 5 bases and J 4 bases, leaving 20 bases between the germline ends. The CDR3 runs to 16 residues. The germline V gene encodes CDR1 MNHEY and CDR2 SVGAGI. The CDR3 sequence: CASSITPGFFPYGYTF. The CDR3 nucleotides read TGTGCCAGCAGTATAACACCCGGGTTTTTCCCCTATGGCTACACCTTC.

The chain couples TRBV9 to TRBJ1-2; D possibly corresponds to TRBD1 (5 bases). Germline assignment: CDR1 SGDLS and CDR2 YYNGEE. The CDR3 totals 18 residues. Trimming left V 4 bases short and J 4 bases short, with 26 bases between. This chain's CDR3 is CASSPVQRSGFFSYGYTF. The CDR3 DNA is TGTGCCAGCAGCCCAGTGCAAAGATCAGGGTTTTTCAGCTATGGCTACACCTTC.

This clonotype was counted at least ten times. The chain has TRBV12-3 or TRBV12-4 and TRBJ2-6, with D possibly matching TRBD2 (5 bases). The CDR3 spans 17 residues. The ends were cut back, 2 bases at V and 1 base at J, with 12 bases in the middle. The CDR3 is CASSLNPGISGANVLTF. The CDR3, as DNA: TGTGCCAGCAGTTTAAATCCGGGAATTTCTGGGGCCAACGTCCTGACTTTC.

Only a few counts were recorded for this clonotype. The rearrangement joins TRBV29-1 to TRBJ1-2, with D possibly being TRBD1 (5 bases). The CDR3 sequence is 16 residues long. Germline V gene lookup returns CDR1 SQVTM and CDR2 ANQGSEA. V was clipped by 6 bases and J by 0 bases, with 20 bases between them. The chain's CDR3 is CSVVIPQGLANYGYTF. Written as DNA, the CDR3 is TGCAGCGTCGTTATACCTCAGGGACTAGCTAACTATGGCTACACCTTC.

The V gene is TRBV7-3, the J gene TRBJ2-5; 8 bases map to TRBD2. Unmatched junction bases numbered 9, after V lost 4 bases and J lost 11 bases. Germline-derived CDR1 and CDR2 are SGHTA and FQGTGA. This CDR3 has 13 amino acids. Here the CDR3 DNA reads TGTGCCAGCAGCTCGACTAGCGACGGTGAGCAGTACTTC. The encoded protein is CASSSTSDGEQYF.

This clonotype was detected only a few times. V and J are TRBV6-5 and TRBJ2-7; D is ambiguous. The CDR3 extends over 15 amino acids. CDR1 is MNHEY, CDR2 SVGAGI, per germline. The V and J ends lost 0 bases and 6 bases respectively, with 15 bases between them. The CDR3 protein is CASSYSMQFGGEQYF. Here the CDR3 DNA reads TGTGCCAGCAGTTACTCGATGCAGTTCGGCGGCGAGCAGTACTTC.

The chain carries TRBV6-5 and TRBJ2-7; D may correspond to TRBD1 or TRBD2 (5 bases each). Trimming pared 0 bases from V and 2 bases from J, leaving 23 bases between. This CDR3 spans 19 amino acids. Germline values: CDR1 MNHEY, CDR2 SVGAGI. CDR3 in DNA: TGTGCCAGCAGTTACTCGGGACCTTCAGGAGCACCCCCTACCTACGAGCAGTACTTC. As protein: CASSYSGPSGAPPTYEQYF.